The following is a TCR beta chain sequence with its context. This clonotype was detected a few times. Its antigen is not yet known. No much larger clone is present one base from it, and per-base qualities are unavailable. The CDR3 numbers 15 residues from cysteine through phenylalanine. Kept here is only the CDR3 DNA, which spans 45 bases and is read in frame from base 1. For this chain, trimming is 5 bases at the V end and 6 bases at the J end, and the number of junction bases without a gene match is 10. Looking up the germline V gene (reference sequence) yields CDR1 SEHNR and CDR2 FQNEAQ. The treatment or condition label here, explained by the study, means: allogeneic hematopoietic cell transplantation with graft depleted of TCRalphabeta T cells and CD19 B cells. Transplant recipients were children who received TCRalphabeta/CD19-depleted allogeneic hematopoietic cell grafts. The library was made by PCR. TCRdb shows the sequencer as Illumina HiSeq 2500. To normalize quantification of the TCRbeta repertoire, the TCR libraries were built with molecular barcoding that relied on unique molecular identifiers. TCRdb applied fastp at Q25 and MiXCR to the public reads, then kept only in-frame beta chains. Rows with a matching CDR3 protein are joined into one entry that keeps the most common DNA and genes. The sample yields fewer than 250,000 distinct CDR3 sequences; approximately 8.9% were counted once. Jointly, the top ten make up under 8% of the sample.

This specimen belongs to a study of T-cell reconstitution after alpha-beta-depleted transplantation in children (dated by TCRdb to about 2016). About the investigation overall: Using TCR repertoire profiling, the study quantitatively followed how T-cell immune reconstitution unfolded in children after TCRalphabeta/CD19-depleted allogeneic hematopoietic cell transplantation.

Broad study findings and their caveats: About two months after transplant, the apparently early recovery of alphabetaT-cell counts reportedly depended on just several hundred clones that had expanded rapidly and came from non-depleted graft cells. In some patients, high TCRbeta diversity at day 60 was attributed to recipient T cells and intrathymic progenitors that had survived conditioning. Over the following months the frequencies of hyperexpanded clones went down, and after one year T-cell counts and TCRbeta diversity were mostly credited to newly produced T cells.

This specimen was PBMCs, mostly from graft donor cells, taken 180 days after TCRalphabeta/CD19-depleted stem cell transplant. This receptor chain uses TRBV7-9 and TRBJ2-1; 7 central nucleotides agree with TRBD1. This TCR was recovered from a male patient younger than 18 who had a stem cell transplant for acute lymphoblastic leukemia, so the T cells may come from the graft donor. The nucleotides read TGTGCCAGCAGCCATCGAGAGGGGGCGGCCAATGAGCAGTTCTTC. The translation is CASSHREGAANEQFF.